This T cell receptor beta chain was obtained from a study of blood T cell repertoires in COVID-19. Study in general: The samples span acute and convalescent COVID-19 from the United States, Italy and Spain. Sources were T cells, B-cell-depleted T cells, or PBMCs; the material itself was cDNA or gDNA.

Authors' methods: Reference gene primer amplification gave estimated nucleated cell counts. The repertoire was sequenced with immunoSEQ multiplex PCR; TCRdb's copy has only in-frame clones and lacks some. V and J calls plus clone size are reproduced from that table; the DNA served to infer D and trimming. The data hold about 140,000 clones, with approximately 80% observed a single time. The source material was peripheral blood. This clonotype originated in a man aged 55 to 70 who had recovered from COVID-19.

CDR3 protein: CASSPRLAGEDTGELFF. The CDR3 nucleotides read TGTGCCAGCAGTCCACGACTAGCGGGAGAGGACACCGGGGAGCTGTTTTTT. The J gene is TRBJ2-2, the V gene TRBV6-2 or TRBV6-3; 12 bases are a match to TRBD2. Trimming took 5 bases from V and 3 from J; bases not matched to a gene: 7. The CDR3 is 17 residues long. The germline V gene encodes CDR1 MNHEY and CDR2 SVGEGT.